One sample yielded the 20 T cell receptor beta chains listed below, sequenced in a study of blood T cell repertoires in COVID-19. The table came from immunoSEQ multiplex PCR; TCRdb's copy has only in-frame clones and leaves some out. This table has fewer than 150,000 clones, 85% to 90% appearing once. Sequences were obtained from peripheral blood. The source is a human donor in a cohort sampled during active COVID-19.

The V and J genes are TRBV24-1 and TRBJ1-4; D may be TRBD1 (6 bases). The length of the CDR3 is 13 residues. Trimming shortened V by 4 bases and J by 11 bases, and 13 bases separated the two germline ends. Per germline, CDR1 KGHDR and CDR2 SFDVKD. CDR3: CATSEFQGTKLFF. The CDR3 DNA follows: TGTGCCACCAGTGAGTTTCAGGGGACGAAACTGTTTTTT.

This clone appeared a single time. One junction end disagrees with the germline gene, perhaps due to a read error. The chain employs TRBV6-5 and TRBJ1-2; D unclear. The length of the CDR3 is 15 residues. The germline gives CDR1 MNHEY, CDR2 SVGAGI. The CDR3 sequence is CASRVNDGARVGSPF. The CDR3 DNA sequence: TGTGCCAGCAGGGTGAACGACGGAGCCCGAGTTGGCTCCCCCTTC.

The V call is TRBV6-6, the J call TRBJ1-1; TRBD1 aligns across 7 bases. CDR1 and CDR2 from the germline V gene are MNHNY and SVGAGI (reference sequence). With 7 bases clipped from V and 0 bases from J, the junction kept 5 bases outside the gene matches. The CDR3 is made up of 14 amino acids. CDR3 sequence (DNA): TGTGCCAGCAAAGACAGGGCCATGAACACTGAAGCTTTCTTT. Translated, it gives CASKDRAMNTEAFF.

The gene calls are TRBV9 and TRBJ2-5; the D is unclear. Germline V gene lookup returns CDR1 SGDLS and CDR2 YYNGEE. V was cut by 4 bases and J by 1 base, with 17 bases left in between. The CDR3 covers 16 residues. DNA for the CDR3: TGTGCCAGCAGCCCCCCACCAGGTCGGCTCCAAGAGACCCAGTACTTC. This sequence encodes CASSPPPGRLQETQYF.

This chain links TRBV19 with TRBJ1-5; D not certain. The CDR3 has 14 amino acids. Between the trimmed V and J ends, which lost 3 bases and 0 bases, there was a span of 6 bases. The germline V gene encodes CDR1 LNHDA and CDR2 SQIVND (reference sequence). CDR3 sequence (DNA): TGTGCCAGTAGTATGACTCTTAGCAATCAGCCCCAGCATTTT. Translating gives CASSMTLSNQPQHF.

J is TRBJ1-3 and V is TRBV7-6; 9 nucleotides line up with TRBD1. The CDR3 spans 15 residues. CDR1 and CDR2 (germline): SGHVS, FNYEAQ. After removal of 6 bases from V and 4 bases from J, the junction contained 7 bases not matched to a gene. The CDR3 loop reads CASRESTGGGNTIYF. The CDR3 DNA sequence: TGTGCCAGCAGAGAAAGCACAGGGGGCGGAAACACCATATATTTT.

The CDR3 region has the DNA TGTGCCAGCAGTGAATATGGAGGGACCGGGGAGCTGTTTTTT. The encoded protein is CASSEYGGTGELFF. This chain connects TRBV25-1 to TRBJ2-2; weak D call: TRBD2 (6 bases). The CDR3 loop spans 14 amino acids. V was clipped by 0 bases and J by 5 bases, with 7 bases between them. The germline gives CDR1 MGHDK, CDR2 SYGVNS.

This rearrangement joins TRBV11-2 to TRBJ1-1; 8 positions match TRBD1. With V trimmed by 7 bases and J by 0 bases, 13 bases remained unmatched. The CDR3 runs 17 residues. Germline lookup yields CDR1 SGHAT and CDR2 FQNNGV. The CDR3 DNA is TGTGCCAGCAAGACCGGGACAGGCTTTTTCATGAACACTGAAGCTTTCTTT. This sequence encodes CASKTGTGFFMNTEAFF.

The rearrangement links TRBV19 to TRBJ2-3; weak D call: TRBD2 (7 bases). CDR1 and CDR2 from the germline V gene are LNHDA and SQIVND (reference sequence). The CDR3 totals 12 residues. DNA of the CDR3: TGTGCTGCGGGGGCCAACACAGATACGCAGTATTTT. Translation gives CAAGANTDTQYF.

The rearrangement uses TRBV9 and TRBJ1-2; D is uncertain. The germline V gene encodes CDR1 SGDLS and CDR2 YYNGEE. The CDR3 is 14 amino acids. Trimming removed 0 bases from V and 1 base from J, with 7 bases in between. The CDR3 coding sequence is TGTGCCAGCAGCGTAGACGGGGATAACTATGGCTACACCTTC. Residues: CASSVDGDNYGYTF.

The V call is TRBV7-2, the J call TRBJ1-6, with TRBD1 identical over 7 bases. This CDR3 has 13 amino acids. J was trimmed by 9 bases and V by 4 bases; bases with no gene match: 3. Germline-derived CDR1 and CDR2 are SGHTA and FQGNSA. The CDR3 nucleotides read TGTGCCAGCAGCTACAGGGGATTTTCACCCCTCCACTTT. This codes for CASSYRGFSPLHF.

The chain has TRBV21-1 and TRBJ1-3. TRBV21-1 is a pseudogene locus. The CDR3 is 15 amino acids. As DNA, the CDR3 is TGTGCCAGCAGTCTGGAGGTCTTCTCTGGAAACACCATATATTTT. This encodes CASSLEVFSGNTIYF.

J is TRBJ2-7 and V is TRBV10-3; 10 bases match TRBD1. Germline CDR1 ENHRY, CDR2 SYGVKD. CDR3 length: 14 amino acids. Losses at the gene ends were 6 bases for V and 5 bases for J; bases not matched to a gene: 7. DNA of the CDR3: TGTGCCATCAGGGACGGACAGGGGGGCCACGAGCAGTACGTC. This encodes CAIRDGQGGHEQYV.

J is TRBJ2-5 and V is TRBV27, with 15 bases lining up with TRBD2. Germline lookup yields CDR1 MNHEY and CDR2 SMNVEV (reference sequence). CDR3 length: 15 amino acids. Germline trimming cut 6 bases from V and 1 base from J; bases unmatched to any gene: 0. The CDR3 sequence: CASRGLAGGQETQYF. The CDR3, as DNA: TGTGCCAGCAGGGGACTAGCGGGGGGCCAAGAGACCCAGTACTTC.

This chain links TRBV6-2 or TRBV6-3 with TRBJ2-4, with 16 nucleotides matching TRBD2. Losses at the gene ends were 4 bases for V and 3 bases for J; bases not matched to a gene: 12. CDR3 length: 20 amino acids. Germline V lookup: CDR1 MNHEY, CDR2 SVGEGT. The CDR3 reads CASSLRSGTSGGAGKNIQYF. CDR3 nucleotide sequence: TGTGCCAGCAGTTTGAGGTCCGGGACTAGCGGGGGGGCCGGCAAAAACATTCAGTACTTC.

The chain is built from TRBV4-3 and TRBJ2-7; 9 nucleotides line up with TRBD1. Germline loops: CDR1 LGHNA, CDR2 YSLEER. The CDR3 covers 15 residues. Trimming removed 1 base from V and 8 bases from J; junction bases left unmatched: 9. The chain's CDR3 is CASSQVGGQGSQQYF. The CDR3, as DNA: TGCGCCAGCAGCCAAGTAGGGGGACAGGGATCCCAGCAGTACTTC.

V is TRBV19 and J is TRBJ1-2; D call uncertain. Germline assignment: CDR1 LNHDA and CDR2 SQIVND (reference sequence). With 5 bases removed from V and 6 bases from J, the gap between germline ends came to 19 bases. This CDR3 has 15 residues. The CDR3, as DNA: TGTGCCAGTAGTTCCACCCCACAGAGTTTTCATGGCTACACCTTC. Translated: CASSSTPQSFHGYTF.

This chain connects TRBV25-1 to TRBJ1-2, with D maybe TRBD1 (6 bases). This CDR3 has 13 amino acids. CDR1 MGHDK and CDR2 SYGVNS come from the germline V gene. V was trimmed by 3 bases and J by 7 bases, leaving 12 bases between them. The CDR3, as DNA: TGTGCCAGCAGTGAGGTGGGGGCTGGTGGCTACACCTTC. Protein sequence: CASSEVGAGGYTF.

V usage is TRBV10-3 and J usage is TRBJ2-3; TRBD2 aligns across 7 bases. The CDR3 length is 16 residues. Trimming cost V 3 bases and J 1 base; bases outside gene matches: 7. Germline CDR1 reads ENHRY; CDR2 reads SYGVKD. The CDR3 here is CAISDRLATRTDTQYF. The CDR3 nucleotides are TGTGCCATCAGTGACCGACTAGCAACCCGCACAGATACGCAGTATTTT.

A word on this clone: One end of the junction is discordant with germline, which a read error may explain. The CDR3 bases are TGTGCTAGCAGCTTTCAGGCGCTAGCGGAGACCCAGTACTTC. This sequence encodes CASSFQALAETQYF. The chain recombines TRBV7-7 with TRBJ2-5; D is possibly TRBD2 (6 bases). This CDR3 spans 14 amino acids. Per the germline V gene, CDR1 is SSHAT and CDR2 is FNYEAQ (reference sequence).